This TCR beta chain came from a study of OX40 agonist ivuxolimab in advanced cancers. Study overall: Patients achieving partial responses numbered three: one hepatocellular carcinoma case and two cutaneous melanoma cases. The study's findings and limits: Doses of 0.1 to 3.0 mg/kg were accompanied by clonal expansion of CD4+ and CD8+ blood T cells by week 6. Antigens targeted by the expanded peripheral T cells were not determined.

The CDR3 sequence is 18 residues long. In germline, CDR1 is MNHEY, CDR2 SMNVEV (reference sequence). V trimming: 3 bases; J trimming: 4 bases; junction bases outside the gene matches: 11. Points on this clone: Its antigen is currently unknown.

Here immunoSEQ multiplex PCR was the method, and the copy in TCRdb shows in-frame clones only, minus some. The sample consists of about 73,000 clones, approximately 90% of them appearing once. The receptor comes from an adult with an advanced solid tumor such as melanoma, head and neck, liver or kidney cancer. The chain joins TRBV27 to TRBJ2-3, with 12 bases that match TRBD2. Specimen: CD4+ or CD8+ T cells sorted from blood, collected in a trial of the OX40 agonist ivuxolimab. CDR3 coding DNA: TGTGCCAGCAGTTTCTCTAGCGGGAGGGCCGAGGACGCAGATACGCAGTATTTT. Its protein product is CASSFSSGRAEDADTQYF.